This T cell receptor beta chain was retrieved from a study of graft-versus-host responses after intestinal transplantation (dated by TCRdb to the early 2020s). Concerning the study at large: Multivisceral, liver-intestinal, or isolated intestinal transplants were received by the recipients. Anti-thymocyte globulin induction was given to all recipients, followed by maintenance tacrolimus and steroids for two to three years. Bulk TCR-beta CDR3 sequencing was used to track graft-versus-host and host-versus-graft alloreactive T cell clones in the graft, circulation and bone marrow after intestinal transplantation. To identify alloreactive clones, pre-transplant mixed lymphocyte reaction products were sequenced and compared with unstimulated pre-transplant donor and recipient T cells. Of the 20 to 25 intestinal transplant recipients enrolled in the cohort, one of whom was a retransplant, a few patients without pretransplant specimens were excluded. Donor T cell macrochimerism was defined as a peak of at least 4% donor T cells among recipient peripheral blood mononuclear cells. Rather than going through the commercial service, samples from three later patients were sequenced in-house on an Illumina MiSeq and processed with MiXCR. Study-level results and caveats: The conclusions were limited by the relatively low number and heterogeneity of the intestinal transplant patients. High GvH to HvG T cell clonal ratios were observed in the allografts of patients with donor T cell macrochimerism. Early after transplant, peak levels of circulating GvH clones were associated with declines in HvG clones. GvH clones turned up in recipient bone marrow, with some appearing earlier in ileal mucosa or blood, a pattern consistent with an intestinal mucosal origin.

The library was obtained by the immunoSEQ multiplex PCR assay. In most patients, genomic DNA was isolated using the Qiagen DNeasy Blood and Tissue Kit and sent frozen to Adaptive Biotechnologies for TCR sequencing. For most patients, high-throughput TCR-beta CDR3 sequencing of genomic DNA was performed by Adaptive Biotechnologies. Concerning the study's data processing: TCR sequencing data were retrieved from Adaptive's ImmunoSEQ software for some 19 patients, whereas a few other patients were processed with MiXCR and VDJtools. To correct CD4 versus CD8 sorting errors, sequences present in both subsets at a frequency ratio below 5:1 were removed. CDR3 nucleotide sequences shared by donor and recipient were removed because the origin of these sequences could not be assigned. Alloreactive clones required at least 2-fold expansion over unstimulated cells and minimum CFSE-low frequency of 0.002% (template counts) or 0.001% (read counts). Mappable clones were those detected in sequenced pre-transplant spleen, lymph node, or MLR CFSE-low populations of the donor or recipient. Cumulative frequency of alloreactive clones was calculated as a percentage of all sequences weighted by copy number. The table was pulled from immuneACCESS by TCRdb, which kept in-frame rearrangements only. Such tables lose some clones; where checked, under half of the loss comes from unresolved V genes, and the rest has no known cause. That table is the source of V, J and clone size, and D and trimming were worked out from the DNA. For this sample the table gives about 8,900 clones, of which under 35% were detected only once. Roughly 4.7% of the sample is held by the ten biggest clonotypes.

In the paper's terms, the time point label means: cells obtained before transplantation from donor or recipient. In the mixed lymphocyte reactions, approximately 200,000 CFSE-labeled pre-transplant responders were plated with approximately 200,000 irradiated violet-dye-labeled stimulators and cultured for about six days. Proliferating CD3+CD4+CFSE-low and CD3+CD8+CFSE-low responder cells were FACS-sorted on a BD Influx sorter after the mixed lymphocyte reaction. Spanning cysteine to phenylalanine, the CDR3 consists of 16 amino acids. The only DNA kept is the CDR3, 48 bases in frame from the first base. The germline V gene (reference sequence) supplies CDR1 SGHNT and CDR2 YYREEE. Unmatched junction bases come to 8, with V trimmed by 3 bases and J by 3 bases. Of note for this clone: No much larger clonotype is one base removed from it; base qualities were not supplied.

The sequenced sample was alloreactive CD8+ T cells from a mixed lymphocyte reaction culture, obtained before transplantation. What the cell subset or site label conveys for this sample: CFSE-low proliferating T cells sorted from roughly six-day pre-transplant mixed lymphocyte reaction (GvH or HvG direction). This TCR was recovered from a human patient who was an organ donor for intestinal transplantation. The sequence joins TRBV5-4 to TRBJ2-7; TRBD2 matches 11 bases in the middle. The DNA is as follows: TGTGCCAGCAGCTCCATTCCGGGACTAGCGGTCTACGAGCAGTACTTC. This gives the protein CASSSIPGLAVYEQYF.